The 18 T cell receptor beta chains presented below share a single source sample, sequenced in a study of control samples from healthy donors and cancer patients. The protocol was immunoSEQ multiplex PCR, while the TCRdb copy is restricted to in-frame clones and leaves out a portion. The data hold around 75,000 clones, with 84% observed a single time. The specimen was blood. Every receptor here comes from a man aged 50-59 years in good health.

The genes are TRBV27 and TRBJ1-1; D is possibly TRBD1 (6 bases). CDR1 MNHEY and CDR2 SMNVEV come from the germline V gene (reference sequence). V lost 6 bases and J 7 bases, leaving 12 bases between the germline ends. This CDR3 region has 12 residues. The CDR3 protein is CASRGGGSEAFF. Here the CDR3 DNA reads TGTGCCAGCAGGGGGGGCGGGAGTGAAGCTTTCTTT.

The rearrangement links TRBV21-1 to TRBJ1-3. TRBV21-1 is an annotated pseudogene. The CDR3 consists of 13 residues. The CDR3 nucleotides read TGTGCCAGCAGCAAAGACTCTGGAAACACCATATATTTT. Its protein is CASSKDSGNTIYF.

The J gene is TRBJ1-3, the V gene TRBV5-6; D remains ambiguous. The CDR3 contains 15 residues. Germline V lookup: CDR1 SGHDT, CDR2 YYEEEE. V was shortened by 4 bases and J by 0 bases, with 11 bases between the two germline ends. CDR3 loop: CASSLTDASGNTIYF. DNA of the CDR3: TGTGCCAGCAGCCTTACAGATGCCTCTGGAAACACCATATATTTT.

The chain is built from TRBV9 and TRBJ2-2; TRBD2 matches at 10 bases. V lost 1 base, J lost 4 bases, and 7 bases stayed unmatched. Germline values: CDR1 SGDLS, CDR2 YYNGEE. CDR3 size: 17 residues. This chain's CDR3 is CASSVTAGGPPTGELFF. In DNA form, the CDR3 reads TGTGCCAGCAGCGTAACAGCGGGGGGGCCCCCCACCGGGGAGCTGTTTTTT.

The chain couples TRBV6-6 to TRBJ2-2; maybe TRBD1 (7 bases). The germline CDR1 and CDR2 sequences are MNHNY and SVGAGI (reference sequence). The CDR3 is 14 residues long. The germline V and J ends were trimmed by 5 bases and 7 bases, with 14 bases remaining between them. In DNA, the CDR3 is TGTGCCAGCAGTCCGACAGGGCGGGGCGGGGAGCTGTTTTTT. Translating gives CASSPTGRGGELFF.

This rearrangement joins TRBV2 to TRBJ2-7; tentatively, D is TRBD2 (5 bases). Germline V lookup: CDR1 SNHLY, CDR2 FYNNEI. V lost 5 bases and J lost 1, with 15 bases in between. This CDR3 region has 15 residues. Here the CDR3 DNA reads TGTGCCAGCAGTCCTCGTACGACGGGGTCCTACGAGCAGTACTTC. Its translation is CASSPRTTGSYEQYF.

In nucleotides, the CDR3 is TGTGCCAGCAGCTTAGCCGGGTTAAGGAATTCACCCCTCCACTTT. It is translated as CASSLAGLRNSPLHF. V usage is TRBV7-9 and J usage is TRBJ1-6, with D unclear. V was shortened by 0 bases and J by 7 bases, with 10 bases between the two germline ends. Germline lookup yields CDR1 SEHNR and CDR2 FQNEAQ (reference sequence). CDR3 length: 15 amino acids. Together with reference TRBV7-9 and TRBJ1-6, the CDR3 gives the full variable domain: DTGVSQNPRHKITKRGQNVTFRCDPISEHNRLYWYRQTLGQGPEFLTYFQNEAQLEKSRLLSDRFSAERPKGSFSTLEIQRTEQGDSAMYLCASSLAGLRNSPLHFGNGTRLTVT.

CDR3 protein: CASSLVRLEVDEQYF. The CDR3, as DNA: TGTGCCAGCAGCTTGGTACGCTTGGAAGTGGACGAGCAGTACTTC. The chain joins TRBV5-6 to TRBJ2-7; D unresolved. Germline V gene lookup returns CDR1 SGHDT and CDR2 YYEEEE. Trimming stripped 0 bases from V and 5 bases from J, with 15 bases between. This CDR3 spans 15 amino acids.

V and J are TRBV11-3 and TRBJ2-1; 12 bases match TRBD2. Germline trimming cut 5 bases from V and 4 bases from J; bases unmatched to any gene: 6. This CDR3 contains 16 residues. The germline CDR1 and CDR2 sequences are SGHNT and YENEEA. CDR3 sequence (DNA): TGTGCCAGCAGCGGGACGGGACTAGCGGGTTACAATGAGCAGTTCTTC. Protein sequence: CASSGTGLAGYNEQFF.

The chain uses TRBV7-6 and TRBJ2-1; D unclear. V shed 3 bases and J shed 7 bases, with 16 bases lying between them. Germline V gene data show CDR1 as SGHVS and CDR2 as FNYEAQ. The CDR3 is made up of 15 amino acids. The CDR3 nucleotides are TGTGCCAGCAGCTTCCTGGGGTCCCTAAGTAATGAGCAGTTCTTC. Protein product: CASSFLGSLSNEQFF.

This clone was observed a handful of times. The chain carries TRBV6-5 and TRBJ1-5; 11 positions agree with TRBD1. V dropped 4 bases and J dropped 6; count of bases not matched to a gene: 8. The CDR3 has 16 residues. Germline V gene lookup returns CDR1 MNHEY and CDR2 SVGAGI. The CDR3 DNA follows: TGTGCCAGCAGTTTTTTTGGACAGGGGGCGATTCAGCCCCAGCATTTT. Translation: CASSFFGQGAIQPQHF.

The rearrangement uses TRBV27 and TRBJ1-2, with D possibly being TRBD1 (5 bases). V was clipped by 0 bases and J by 4 bases, with 6 bases between them. Germline V gene sequence: CDR1 MNHEY, CDR2 SMNVEV (reference sequence). This CDR3 comprises 13 residues. CDR3 sequence reads: CASSLSGTYGYTF. CDR3 coding DNA: TGTGCCAGCAGTTTATCTGGGACCTATGGCTACACCTTC.

The V and J genes are TRBV4-3 and TRBJ2-3; 15 nucleotides match TRBD2. The CDR3 contains 16 residues. The V gene end was trimmed by 5 bases and the J gene end by 9 bases; junction bases not matched to a gene: 9. Germline lookup yields CDR1 LGHNA and CDR2 YSLEER. DNA of the CDR3: TGCGCCAGCAGCGACCGGACTAGCGGGGGGGCGGGGACGCAGTATTTT. Protein sequence: CASSDRTSGGAGTQYF.

The chain employs TRBV19 and TRBJ2-7, with a weak D call TRBD1 (5 bases). The length of the CDR3 is 16 residues. Germline-derived CDR1 and CDR2 are LNHDA and SQIVND (reference sequence). The V end lost 0 bases, the J end lost 3 bases, and 15 bases lay between the germline ends. CDR3 sequence (DNA): TGTGCCAGTAGTATAGATCGGGTCAAAGGGGACTACGAGCAGTACTTC. As protein: CASSIDRVKGDYEQYF.

The chain recombines TRBV27 with TRBJ1-5; possibly TRBD1 for D (5 bases). CDR1 and CDR2 (germline): MNHEY, SMNVEV (reference sequence). The CDR3 runs to 15 residues. Trimming left V 1 base short and J 3 bases short, with 10 bases between. CDR3 DNA: TGTGCCAGCAGTTTATGGGGGAAGAACAATCAGCCCCAGCATTTT. Encoded protein: CASSLWGKNNQPQHF.

The chain couples TRBV4-3 to TRBJ2-3; D gene unclear. With 0 bases removed from V and 0 bases from J, the gap between germline ends came to 4 bases. This CDR3 has 14 residues. From germline, CDR1 is LGHNA and CDR2 YSLEER. This CDR3 reads CASSQEGSTDTQYF. The CDR3, as DNA: TGCGCCAGCAGCCAAGAGGGCAGCACAGATACGCAGTATTTT.

The rearrangement joins TRBV7-8 to TRBJ2-2; no definite D call. Deletions cut 5 bases from V and 5 bases from J, with 9 bases between. This CDR3 has 13 residues. CDR1 and CDR2 from the germline V gene are SGHVS and FQNEAQ. The CDR3: CASSAVRTGELFF. In DNA form, the CDR3 reads TGTGCCAGCAGCGCGGTCAGAACCGGGGAGCTGTTTTTT.

J is TRBJ2-1 and V is TRBV6-1, with 8 bases matching TRBD2. Germline trimming cut 3 bases from V and 10 bases from J; bases unmatched to any gene: 8. This CDR3 spans 14 amino acids. CDR1 is MNHNS and CDR2 is SASEGT in the germline V gene. The CDR3 loop reads CASSEGARLAEQFF. The CDR3 DNA reads TGTGCCAGCAGTGAGGGGGCGAGACTAGCGGAGCAGTTCTTC.